A selection of T cell receptor beta chains follows, all from one sample in a study of OX40 agonist ivuxolimab in advanced cancers. Sequenced by immunoSEQ multiplex PCR; TCRdb stores in-frame clones only, minus some. The table lists fewer than 80,000 clones, 70% to 80% of them singletons. The specimen was CD4+ or CD8+ T cells sorted from blood, collected in a trial of the OX40 agonist ivuxolimab. These receptors originate from an adult with an advanced solid tumor such as melanoma, head and neck, liver or kidney cancer. Both conserved end residues are part of each CDR3. The D gene is left open where the match is weak. Rows give clone size only sometimes, using once, few, many, or a class for an expanded clone.

clone size | J gene | V gene | D gene | CDR3 DNA | CDR3 protein
- | TRBJ1-2 | TRBV6-5 | TRBD1 | TGTGCCAGCAGAAACTCAGGGGGCCATGGCTACACCTTC | CASRNSGGHGYTF
once | TRBJ1-5 | TRBV9 | - | TGTGCCAGCAGCGTAGCCTTACTGGGGGGTTTCGAAAGCAATCAGCCCCAGCATTTT | CASSVALLGGFESNQPQHF
- | TRBJ1-3 | TRBV13 | TRBD1 | TGTGCCAGCAGCTTGACAGGGGGCTCTGGAAACACCATATATTTT | CASSLTGGSGNTIYF
- | TRBJ2-7 | TRBV29-1 | TRBD2 | TGCAGCGGCCTGGGGACTAGCGGGAGAAACGAGCAGTACTTC | CSGLGTSGRNEQYF
- | TRBJ1-1 | TRBV11-2 | - | TGTGCCAGCAGCGGCTTACAGGGAGTTGGGAACACTGAAGCTTTCTTT | CASSGLQGVGNTEAFF
- | TRBJ2-3 | TRBV30 | - | TGTGCCTGGAGTGTAGATGCTAGCACAGATACGCAGTATTTT | CAWSVDASTDTQYF
- | TRBJ2-3 | TRBV9 | TRBD2 | TGTGCCAGCAGCGTAGCTCCTAGCGGGTTGGGCACAGATACGCAGTATTTT | CASSVAPSGLGTDTQYF
- | TRBJ2-1 | TRBV10-3 | TRBD2 | TGTGCCATCAGCCTAGCGGGGGGGCCTGTTAATGAGCAGTTCTTC | CAISLAGGPVNEQFF
- | TRBJ2-7 | TRBV28 | TRBD1 | TGTGCCAGCAGTTCGACCGGGACAGGGTATCGCGAGCAGTACTTC | CASSSTGTGYREQYF
- | TRBJ2-5 | TRBV10-3 | - | TGTGCCATCAGTGAGTCGACGGCCCAGTTTTCATCAGTGGCCCAGTACTTC | CAISESTAQFSSVAQYF
- | TRBJ1-2 | TRBV28 | TRBD1 | TGTGCCAGCAGGACGGGACAGATTTTCTATGGCTACACCTTC | CASRTGQIFYGYTF
- | TRBJ1-1 | TRBV4-2 | TRBD1 | TGTGCCAGCAGCCCCTTGGGACAGGGGGCTCGGGACGCTGAAGCTTTCTTT | CASSPLGQGARDAEAFF
- | TRBJ1-2 | TRBV29-1 | - | TGCAGCGCTGGCGGAGCTAACTATGGCTACACCTTC | CSAGGANYGYTF
- | TRBJ2-1 | TRBV2 | TRBD1 | TGTGCCAGCGGGAAGGGACAGGGTGCAGGTGAGCAGTTCTTC | CASGKGQGAGEQFF
- | TRBJ1-2 | TRBV5-1 | TRBD1 | TGCGCCAGCAGCAAGGATCCGGGACAGGGGGGCTATGGCTACACCTTC | CASSKDPGQGGYGYTF
- | TRBJ1-1 | TRBV19 | - | TGTGCCAGTAGTGCCGGGACACCTTCCGAAGGTGAAGCTTTCTTT | CASSAGTPSEGEAFF
- | TRBJ1-6 | TRBV7-9 | - | TGTGCCAGCAGGTCAGGGGTCGGTAATTCACCCCTCCACTTT | CASRSGVGNSPLHF
- | TRBJ1-1 | TRBV5-6 | - | TGTGCCAGCAGCTTGACACCAGGCACTGAAGCTTTCTTT | CASSLTPGTEAFF
- | TRBJ1-6 | TRBV18 | - | TGTGCCAGCTCACCAAGTACGGCCGGGAATTCACCCCTCCACTTT | CASSPSTAGNSPLHF
- | TRBJ1-4 | TRBV18 | - | TGTGCCAGCTCACCACCCGGTCGGTTTGGTGAAAAACTGTTTTTT | CASSPPGRFGEKLFF
- | TRBJ2-3 | TRBV29-1 | TRBD2 | TGCAGCGTTGACTTTGCGCGGGAGCCAGATACGCAGTATTTT | CSVDFAREPDTQYF
- | TRBJ2-3 | TRBV2 | - | TGTGCCAGCAAGACGGGAACAGATACGCAGTATTTT | CASKTGTDTQYF
- | TRBJ1-4 | TRBV29-1 | - | TGCAGCGTTGTATGGTTGTGGGACAACCCTAATGAAAAACTGTTTTTT | CSVVWLWDNPNEKLFF
- | TRBJ1-5 | TRBV4-1 | - | TGCGCCAGCAGCCCAACGGACGGTAGCTATCAGCCCCAGCATTTT | CASSPTDGSYQPQHF
- | TRBJ2-1 | TRBV5-1 | TRBD2 | TGCGCCAGCAGCTTCCTACTAGCGGGGGTTAATGAGCAGTTCTTC | CASSFLLAGVNEQFF
- | TRBJ2-2 | TRBV20-1 | - | TGCAGTGCACTTTTCACCGGGGAGCTGTTTTTT | CSALFTGELFF
- | TRBJ2-1 | TRBV19 | TRBD1 | TGTGCCAGTAGCCCAACTCCCCTCGGGGGACAGGGATACAATGAGCAGTTCTTC | CASSPTPLGGQGYNEQFF
- | TRBJ2-7 | TRBV11-2 | - | TGTGCCAGCAGCCCCCCGGGCTCCTACTACGAGCAGTACTTC | CASSPPGSYYEQYF
- | TRBJ2-5 | TRBV18 | - | TGTGCCAGCTCACCGGGTGATATCATCAGGACCCAGTACTTC | CASSPGDIIRTQYF
- | TRBJ1-1 | TRBV2 | TRBD1 | TGTGCCAGCAGGGGACAGGGATCGAACACTGAAGCTTTCTTT | CASRGQGSNTEAFF
- | TRBJ1-4 | TRBV19 | - | TGTGCCAGTAGTATACACCAGTACAGAGTTTCTGAAAAACTGTTTTTT | CASSIHQYRVSEKLFF
- | TRBJ2-2 | TRBV5-1 | - | TGCGCCAGCAGCTTAGAAGGGGTCGGCACCGGGGAGCTGTTTTTT | CASSLEGVGTGELFF
- | TRBJ1-4 | TRBV11-2 | - | TGTGCCAGCAGCTTAGGGATCTCGCAGGGAGAAAAACTGTTTTTT | CASSLGISQGEKLFF
- | TRBJ2-1 | TRBV29-1 | TRBD1 | TGCAGCGTGGGGACAGGGAGGAGGGATGAGCAGTTCTTC | CSVGTGRRDEQFF
- | TRBJ2-6 | TRBV7-9 | TRBD1 | TGTGCCAGCACCGCATCGGGACAGGGATTTTCTGGGGCCAACGTCCTGACTTTC | CASTASGQGFSGANVLTF
- | TRBJ1-2 | TRBV5-1 | TRBD1 | TGCGCCAGCAGCTTCGGGACAGGGGCAACCTATGGCTACACCTTC | CASSFGTGATYGYTF
- | TRBJ2-1 | TRBV2 | - | TGTGCCAGCAGTGAACGCGGGAACGAGCAGTTCTTC | CASSERGNEQFF